This record looks at one T cell receptor (beta chain) sequence and its context. Which antigen it targets is not known. Nothing much larger sits one base from this clone, and base qualities are not available. The junction carries 13 bases between V and J, which are trimmed by 6 bases and 2 bases respectively. Measured from the cysteine to the phenylalanine, the CDR3 is 15 residues long. Only the CDR3 DNA stays, 45 bases, in frame from base 1. The germline V gene (reference sequence) gives CDR1 as MNHNY and CDR2 as SVGAGI. Genomic DNA was isolated using the Qiagen DNeasy kit from unsorted PBMCs as well as from negatively selected CD4+ and CD8+ fractions. TCR beta CDR3 regions were subjected to amplification by immunoSEQ multiplex PCR with primers that anneal to V and J segments. Amplification bias was minimized using a synthetic immune receptor repertoire, and residual bias was removed computationally after sequencing. In the original analysis: Custom Python scripts were used to quantify repertoire diversity as the Shannon entropy index. Unsorted, CD4+ and CD8+ repertoires were analyzed separately, except in combined analyses where CD4+ and CD8+ sequences were merged in silico. A clone counted as expanded when the clone's frequency after treatment rose at least 2-fold relative to C1D1, and clones undetected at baseline were given a pseudocount of 0.5. Singleton clones were defined as clones with 0 or 1 copy at C1D1, and non-singleton clones were defined as clones with 2 or more copies. Clones expanded in unsorted samples were annotated as CD4+, CD8+ or unknown by matching protein sequences in sorted samples from the same patient. Wilcoxon tests were applied to paired samples to test diversity changes from C1D1 to C4D1. Here the immuneACCESS table is served through TCRdb, limited to in-frame sequences with V and J called. Missing clones are a known gap in these copies; in checked studies unresolved V genes cover under half, and the rest lacks a known reason. That table furnishes V, J and clone size, whereas the DNA furnished D and trimming. Present in this sample are around 26,000 clones, roughly three quarters of which were seen just once. 3.3% of the sample is in the top ten clones.

This sample was taken from a study of PD-1 blockade in classical Hodgkin lymphoma (dated by TCRdb to 2018 to 2021). A note on the overall study: Nivolumab dosing was 3 mg/kg intravenously every 2 weeks, continuing until either disease progression or unacceptable toxicity. To define a peripheral blood immune signature of response to PD-1 blockade in classical Hodgkin lymphoma, the study combined TCR beta sequencing with CyTOF. The paper's findings and limits, for the study overall: A significant rise by C4D1 was seen in CD4+ but not CD8+ TCR diversity (p=0.0027 vs p=0.16), with the rise being most apparent in complete responders (p=0.02). Trial patients with a complete response had baseline diversity similar to that of newly diagnosed patients, while partial responders and progressors had significantly lower diversity. Baseline TCR diversity was reported to be lower in newly diagnosed patients than in healthy donors and to be lower still in relapsed/refractory patients. The study covered only a single clinical trial cohort, and the causes of the repertoire differences, possibly disease activity or prior therapy, were still not defined. Lower diversity was seen in patients whose nivolumab began less than 1 year after ASCT, and these patients were left out of later analyses so that immune reconstitution would not confound the results.

The time point label for this specimen denotes: cycle 1 day 1 (C1D1), immediately before nivolumab initiation. Every trial patient had relapsed following autologous stem cell transplantation, and prior brentuximab vedotin exposure was what differed among cohorts A, B and C. A total of over 55 patients with relapsed/refractory classical Hodgkin lymphoma made up the trial cohort, and each patient's best overall response was complete response, partial response or progressive disease. In the multi-cohort phase II CheckMate 205 trial, trial patients received single-agent nivolumab. An independent review committee assessed best overall response using the 2007 International Working Group response criteria. PBMCs from the trial were collected at three points: immediately before nivolumab initiation (C1D1), and during therapy at cycle 2 day 1 and cycle 4 day 1. After peripheral blood was drawn into 8 mL Vacutainer Cell Preparation Tubes, PBMCs were isolated by centrifugation and then cryopreserved.

Rearrangement joined TRBV6-6 to TRBJ2-2, and the D gene may be TRBD1, 5 bases matching. Sequencing used peripheral blood mononuclear cells (PBMCs), obtained at baseline. This TCR came from a human donor with classical Hodgkin lymphoma. The sequenced DNA: TGTGCCAGCAGCCCCGGACACTCCAACACCGGGGAGCTGTTTTTT. It encodes CASSPGHSNTGELFF.